This is a list of T cell receptor beta chains from one sample in a study of tumor and adjacent non-tumor tissue in lung cancer. TCRdb reanalysed the multiplex PCR reads using MiXCR and keeps one entry per CDR3 protein. The sample comprises 85,000 to 130,000 distinct CDR3 sequences, 65% of which are singletons, and about 19% rests with the top ten. Material for sequencing was distant non-tumor lung tissue. The receptor source for this set is a young man with non-small cell lung cancer. CDR3s include the opening cysteine and the closing phenylalanine or tryptophan. A D gene is named only where the DNA matches it firmly. Clone size is shown for a subset of rows, as once, few, many or a class of expanded clone.

size	D	V	J	DNA	CDR3
.	.	TRBV5-1	TRBJ2-3	TGCACCAGCAGCCGTCAGGCGGGGGCCCAACCCATTAGCACAGATACGCAGTATTTT	CTSSRQAGAQPISTDTQYF
.	TRBD2	TRBV20-1	TRBJ2-1	TGCAGTGCTAACCCGACTAGCGGGGGGCTGGATGAACAGTTCTTC	CSANPTSGGLDEQFF
large	.	TRBV11-1	TRBJ2-4	TGTGCCAGCACCCACTCAGGCAGGGCGACCAAAAACATTCAGTACTTC	CASTHSGRATKNIQYF
.	TRBD1	TRBV11-1	TRBJ2-4	TGTGCCGGCCCCCACTCAGACAGGGCGACCAAAAACATTCAGTACTTC	CAGPHSDRATKNIQYF
.	.	TRBV11-3	TRBJ2-3	TGTGCCAGTAGCTTAGGAGAGGGGAAGCCGACGTATATGCAGTATTTT	CASSLGEGKPTYMQYF
few	.	TRBV7-2	TRBJ1-2	TGTGCCAGCAGCTCCTTTAAGGTTAACTATGGCTACACCTTC	CASSSFKVNYGYTF
.	.	TRBV10-2	TRBJ1-1	TGCGCCAGCAGTGATACCCAGGAGGGACCTTTCTTT	CASSDTQEGPFF
.	TRBD2	TRBV20-1	TRBJ2-5	TGCAGTGCGCCTGGACTGGCGGGGGGGAAGACCCAGTACTTC	CSAPGLAGGKTQYF
.	.	TRBV29-1	TRBJ2-7	TGCAGAGCGAGTATAGGGTACGAGCAGTATTTC	CRASIGYEQYF
.	.	TRBV7-9	TRBJ2-3	TGTGCCAGCAGCCTAAGTTTGGGCACAGATACGCAGTATTTT	CASSLSLGTDTQYF
.	.	TRBV11-2	TRBJ2-7	TGTGCCAGCAGCCTTATTAGCATGGGCGAGCAGTACTTC	CASSLISMGEQYF
once	.	TRBV6-5	TRBJ1-5	TGTGCCAGCAGTTACTCGGGGGGGCGCCAAAGCAATCAGCCCCAGCACTTT	CASSYSGGRQSNQPQHF
.	.	TRBV4-1	TRBJ1-4	TGCGCCAGCAGCCAAGATTGGGGGTCCGATGGAAAACTGTTTTTT	CASSQDWGSDGKLFF
.	.	TRBV29-1	TRBJ2-5	TGCAGGGTTGAAAGCAGGTCAGGGTGGGAGACCCAATACTTC	CRVESRSGWETQYF
many	.	TRBV20-1	TRBJ1-2	TGCAGTGCTAAAGTCTTAGGGTTGAATAATGGCTACACCTTC	CSAKVLGLNNGYTF
.	TRBD2	TRBV20-1	TRBJ2-2	TGCAGTGTTAGAGATGGACTAGCGCAGAACACCGGGGAGCTGTTTTTT	CSVRDGLAQNTGELFF
few	.	TRBV7-9	TRBJ1-1	TGTGCCAGCAGCTTAGCGGTTCGTCTGCATGAAGCTTTCTTT	CASSLAVRLHEAFF
many	TRBD1	TRBV4-3	TRBJ1-5	TGCGCCAGCAGCCAAGATGGAGGGGGCGGCCAGCCCCAGCATTTT	CASSQDGGGGQPQHF
few	TRBD2	TRBV29-1	TRBJ2-7	TGCAGCGTTAATAGCGGGACATCCAACTACGAGCAGTACTTC	CSVNSGTSNYEQYF
.	TRBD2	TRBV29-1	TRBJ2-3	TGCATTGTCGAAGCCGCTAGCGGGGCCACAGATACGCAGTATTTT	CIVEAASGATDTQYF